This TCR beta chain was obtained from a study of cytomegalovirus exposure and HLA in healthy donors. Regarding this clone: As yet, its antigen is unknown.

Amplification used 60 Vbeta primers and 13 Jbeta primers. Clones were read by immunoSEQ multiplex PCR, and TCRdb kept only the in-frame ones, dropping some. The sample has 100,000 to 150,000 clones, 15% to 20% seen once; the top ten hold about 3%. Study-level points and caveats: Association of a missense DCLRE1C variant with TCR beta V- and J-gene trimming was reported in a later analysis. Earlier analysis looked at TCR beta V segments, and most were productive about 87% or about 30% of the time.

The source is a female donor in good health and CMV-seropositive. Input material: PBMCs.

CDR3 DNA: TGTGCCAGCTCACGGGCAGGTAGCAATCAGCCCCAGCATTTT. Translating it yields CASSRAGSNQPQHF. This rearrangement joins TRBV18 to TRBJ1-5, with D uncertain. The germline gives CDR1 KGHSH, CDR2 LQKENI. The CDR3 consists of 14 residues. V was cut by 4 bases and J by 0 bases, with 7 bases left in between.